A selection of T cell receptor beta chains follows, all from one sample in a study of blood T cell repertoires in COVID-19. Profiling relied on immunoSEQ multiplex PCR, and the TCRdb table lists in-frame clones only, not all of them. This sample has around 450,000 clones, with around 90% found just once. Sequencing input: PBMCs or T cells enriched from blood (not recorded which). Every receptor here comes from a woman between 18 and 29 years old who had recovered from COVID-19. The CDR3 runs from the conserved cysteine through the conserved F or W. D genes are given only for firm matches. Clone sizes are given selectively: once, few, many, or a class where the clone is expanded.

-,TRBJ2-3,TRBV5-1,TRBD2,CASSDGRGGTTDTQYF,TGCGCCAGCAGCGATGGGCGGGGGGGAACCACAGATACGCAGTATTTT
-,TRBJ2-3,TRBV24-1,TRBD1,CATSAPDRSFTDTQYF,TGTGCCACCAGTGCCCCGGACAGGTCCTTCACAGATACGCAGTATTTT
once,TRBJ2-4,TRBV5-1,-,CASSLGATPENIQYF,TGCGCCAGCAGCTTGGGGGCCACACCCGAAAACATTCAGTACTTC
few,TRBJ2-3,TRBV19,-,CASMGTFRPDTQYF,TGTGCCAGTATGGGGACTTTTCGCCCCGATACGCAGTATTTT
-,TRBJ1-5,TRBV4-1,-,CASSQDRGNQPQHF,TGCGCCAGCAGCCAAGATCGGGGGAACCAGCCCCAGCATTTT
-,TRBJ1-1,TRBV3-1/TRBV3-2,-,CASSQDRDFHAEAFF,TGTGCCAGCAGCCAAGATCGGGATTTCCACGCTGAAGCTTTCTTT
once,TRBJ1-2,TRBV11-2,TRBD1,CASSRGNRGNNYGYTF,TGTGCCAGCAGCAGAGGAAACAGGGGGAATAACTATGGCTACACCTTC
once,TRBJ1-4,TRBV6-5,-,CASSYSVREKLFF,TGTGCCAGCAGTTACTCGGTGCGGGAAAAACTGTTTTTT
once,TRBJ1-5,TRBV18,-,CASSPNNPTSQPQHF,TGTGCCAGCTCACCCAACAACCCAACTAGTCAGCCCCAGCATTTT
few,TRBJ1-2,TRBV10-3,TRBD1,CAISAPDRGGKYGYTF,TGTGCCATCAGTGCTCCGGACAGGGGCGGGAAATATGGCTACACCTTC
-,TRBJ2-3,TRBV3-1/TRBV3-2,-,CASSQGLAMADTQYF,TGTGCCAGCAGCCAAGGGCTAGCGATGGCAGATACGCAGTATTTT
-,TRBJ1-2,TRBV5-4,TRBD1,CASSPRTGNYGYTF,TGTGCCAGCAGCCCTCGGACAGGGAACTATGGCTACACCTTC
-,TRBJ2-7,TRBV29-1,-,CSAQNGEERPYEQYF,TGCAGCGCCCAGAACGGGGAAGAGCGACCCTACGAGCAGTACTTC
-,TRBJ1-2,TRBV10-3,-,CAISEERGGYTF,TGTGCCATCAGTGAAGAAAGGGGTGGCTACACCTTC
-,TRBJ1-1,TRBV3-1/TRBV3-2,-,CASSRRDSLAGTEAFF,TGTGCCAGCAGCCGACGGGACTCCTTGGCTGGCACTGAAGCTTTCTTT
-,TRBJ1-5,TRBV27,-,CASSLDRLNQPQHF,TGTGCCAGCAGTTTAGACAGACTTAATCAGCCCCAGCATTTT
few,TRBJ2-5,TRBV5-3,TRBD2,CARSYVWGTSGAGETQYF,TGTGCCAGAAGTTATGTTTGGGGGACTAGCGGGGCAGGCGAGACCCAGTACTTC
-,TRBJ1-3,TRBV2,-,CASSLTGSSGNTIYF,TGTGCCAGCAGTTTGACTGGAAGCTCTGGAAACACCATATATTTT
once,TRBJ1-3,TRBV5-4,-,CASSLPVGEGSGNTIYF,TGTGCCAGCAGCTTGCCAGTCGGGGAAGGGTCTGGAAACACCATATATTTT
-,TRBJ1-5,TRBV9,TRBD1,CASSPRGDSNQPQHF,TGTGCCAGCAGCCCCAGGGGGGATAGCAATCAGCCCCAGCATTTT
-,TRBJ1-2,TRBV30,-,CAWSVGVGNYGYTF,TGTGCCTGGAGTGTAGGGGTCGGTAACTATGGCTACACCTTC
-,TRBJ1-2,TRBV6-5,-,CASSYERNSYGYTF,TGTGCCAGCAGTTACGAGCGCAACTCCTATGGCTACACCTTC
-,TRBJ2-3,TRBV5-6,TRBD2,CASSLLAGGKDTQYF,TGTGCCAGCAGCCTTCTAGCGGGGGGTAAAGATACGCAGTATTTT
-,TRBJ2-7,TRBV10-3,-,CAIRDLYYEQYF,TGTGCCATCCGGGACTTGTATTACGAGCAGTACTTC